Sequencing of this T cell receptor beta chain was carried out in a study of graft-versus-host responses after intestinal transplantation (dated by TCRdb to about 2021). Notes on the research overall: Multivisceral, liver-intestinal, or isolated intestinal transplants were received by the recipients. Graft-versus-host and host-versus-graft alloreactive T cell clones were tracked in the graft, circulation and bone marrow after intestinal transplantation using bulk TCR-beta CDR3 sequencing. Anti-thymocyte globulin induction was given to all recipients, followed by maintenance tacrolimus and steroids for around three years. Donor T cell macrochimerism was defined as a peak of at least 4% donor T cells among recipient peripheral blood mononuclear cells. Alloreactive clones were identified by sequencing pre-transplant mixed lymphocyte reaction products and comparing these products with unstimulated pre-transplant donor and recipient T cells. Rather than being sequenced by the commercial service, samples from a few later patients were sequenced in-house on an Illumina MiSeq and processed with MiXCR. Of the roughly 26 intestinal transplant recipients enrolled in the cohort, one of whom was a retransplant, a few patients without pretransplant specimens were excluded. Results the study describes overall, beyond this receptor: In the allografts of patients with donor T cell macrochimerism, GvH to HvG T cell clonal ratios were high. GvH clones were detected in recipient bone marrow, and some of these GvH clones were observed earlier in ileal mucosa or blood, consistent with an intestinal mucosal origin. The conclusions were limited by the relatively low number and heterogeneity of the intestinal transplant patients. Early after transplant, peak levels of circulating GvH clones were associated with declines in HvG clones.

To prepare the library, the immunoSEQ multiplex PCR assay was applied. For most patients, genomic DNA was isolated with the Qiagen DNeasy Blood and Tissue Kit and sent frozen to Adaptive Biotechnologies for TCR sequencing. For most patients, genomic DNA was subjected to high-throughput TCR-beta CDR3 sequencing by Adaptive Biotechnologies. The authors processed their data as follows. Adaptive's ImmunoSEQ software supplied the TCR sequencing data for around 19 patients, while MiXCR and VDJtools were used to process three other patients. CD4 versus CD8 sorting errors were corrected by removing sequences found in both subsets at a frequency ratio below 5:1. CDR3 nucleotide sequences shared between donor and recipient were removed because the origin of such sequences could not be assigned. To be classed as alloreactive, a clone needed at least 2-fold expansion over unstimulated cells and a minimum CFSE-low frequency of 0.002% (template counts) or 0.001% (read counts). Clones were considered mappable if detected in sequenced pre-transplant spleen, lymph node, or MLR CFSE-low populations of the donor or recipient. Cumulative frequency of alloreactive clones was calculated as a percentage of all sequences weighted by copy number. This is the immuneACCESS table as TCRdb keeps it, with only in-frame sequences that have V and J called. A part of the clones is gone; compared with another copy, unresolved V genes explain less than half, and the rest is unexplained. D and trimming come from the DNA, and the V and J calls and clone size come from that table. The sample yields approximately 82,000 clones; roughly 93% were counted once. Clones ranked in the top ten supply approximately 1.1% of the sample.

The CDR3 measures 16 amino acids from cysteine to phenylalanine. The DNA shown is the 48-base CDR3, in frame from base 1. This specimen's time point label, per the study, means: cells obtained before transplantation from donor or recipient. CD3+CD4+ and CD3+CD8+ populations were FACS-sorted from unstimulated pre-transplant donor and recipient cells taken from spleen or lymph nodes. In the case of this clone: Its antigen remains unidentified. No much larger clone exists at a distance of one base, and base qualities are not known.

The chain is encoded by TRBV12-2 joined to TRBJ1-4; the DNA was not compared with TRBD1, the D call given in the table. TRBV12-2 is noted as a pseudogene. The material was unstimulated CD8+ T cells sorted from spleen or lymph node cells, obtained before transplant. This receptor was identified in a human donor who was the organ donor for an intestinal transplant. The CDR3 amino acid sequence is: CASRSSTGQKHEKLFF. The DNA sequence is as follows: TGTGCAAGTCGCTCTAGCACGGGACAGAAACATGAAAAACTGTTTTTT.